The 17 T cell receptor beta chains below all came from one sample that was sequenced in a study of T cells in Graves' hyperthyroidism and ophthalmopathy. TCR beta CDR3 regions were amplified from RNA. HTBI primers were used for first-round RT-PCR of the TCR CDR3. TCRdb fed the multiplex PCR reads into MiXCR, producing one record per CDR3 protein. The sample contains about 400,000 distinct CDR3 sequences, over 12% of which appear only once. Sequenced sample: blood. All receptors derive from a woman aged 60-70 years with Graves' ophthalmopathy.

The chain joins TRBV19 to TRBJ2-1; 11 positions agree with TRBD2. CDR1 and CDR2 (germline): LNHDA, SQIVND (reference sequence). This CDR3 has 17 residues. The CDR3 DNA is TGTGCTACAAAGTGGGGGACTAGCGGTAGGTTGAGGAATGAGCAGTTCTTC. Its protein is CATKWGTSGRLRNEQFF. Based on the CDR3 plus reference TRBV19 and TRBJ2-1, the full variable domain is DGGITQSPKYLFRKEGQNVTLSCEQNLNHDAMYWYRQDPGQGLRLIYYSQIVNDFQKGDIAEGYSVSREKKESFPLTVTSAQKNPTAFYLCATKWGTSGRLRNEQFFGPGTRLTVL.

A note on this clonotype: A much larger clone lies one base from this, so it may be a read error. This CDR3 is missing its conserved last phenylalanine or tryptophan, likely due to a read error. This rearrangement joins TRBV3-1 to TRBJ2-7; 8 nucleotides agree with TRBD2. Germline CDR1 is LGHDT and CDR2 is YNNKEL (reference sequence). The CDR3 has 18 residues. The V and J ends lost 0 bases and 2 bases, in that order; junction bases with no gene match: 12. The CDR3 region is CASSQDIWTSLLPYEQYL. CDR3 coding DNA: TGTGCCAGCAGCCAAGATATTTGGACTAGCCTACTCCCCTACGAGCAGTACCTC.

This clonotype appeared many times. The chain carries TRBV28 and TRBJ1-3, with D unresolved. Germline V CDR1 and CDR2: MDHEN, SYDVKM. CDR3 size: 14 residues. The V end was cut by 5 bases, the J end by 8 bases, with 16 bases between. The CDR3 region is CASSTSGFSDTIYF. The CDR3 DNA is TGTGCCAGCAGTACCTCAGGCTTCTCGGACACCATATATTTT.

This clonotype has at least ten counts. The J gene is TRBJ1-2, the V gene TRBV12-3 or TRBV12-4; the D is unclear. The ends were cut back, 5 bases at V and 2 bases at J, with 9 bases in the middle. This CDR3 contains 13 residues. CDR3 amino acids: CASSAGYNYGYTF. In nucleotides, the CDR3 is TGTGCCAGCAGTGCGGGCTACAACTATGGCTACACCTTC.

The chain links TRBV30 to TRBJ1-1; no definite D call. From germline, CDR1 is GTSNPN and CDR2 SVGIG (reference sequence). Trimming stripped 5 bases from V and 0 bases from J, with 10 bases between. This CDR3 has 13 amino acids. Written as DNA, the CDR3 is TGTGCCTGGGGACGGGAGATGAACACTGAAGCTTTCTTT. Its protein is CAWGREMNTEAFF.

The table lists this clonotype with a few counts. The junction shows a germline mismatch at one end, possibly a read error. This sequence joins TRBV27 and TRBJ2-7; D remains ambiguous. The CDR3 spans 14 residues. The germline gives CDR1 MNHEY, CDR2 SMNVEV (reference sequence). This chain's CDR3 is CTSRKVHTSYEQYF. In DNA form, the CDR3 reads TGTACCAGCAGAAAAGTCCATACCTCCTACGAGCAGTACTTC.

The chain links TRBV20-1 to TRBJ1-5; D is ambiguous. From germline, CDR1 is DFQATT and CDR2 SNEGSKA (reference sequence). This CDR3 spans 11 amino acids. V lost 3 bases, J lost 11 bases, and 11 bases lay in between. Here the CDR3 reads CSASGRSAQHF. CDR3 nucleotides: TGCAGTGCTAGCGGCCGATCAGCCCAGCATTTT.

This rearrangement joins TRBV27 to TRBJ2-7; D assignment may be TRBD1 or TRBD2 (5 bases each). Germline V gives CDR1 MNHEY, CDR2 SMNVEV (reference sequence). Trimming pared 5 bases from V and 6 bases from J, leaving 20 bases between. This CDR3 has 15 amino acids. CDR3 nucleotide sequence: TGTGCCAGCAGTCCTTACGGGATCCCAGGGATCGAGCAGTACTTC. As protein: CASSPYGIPGIEQYF.

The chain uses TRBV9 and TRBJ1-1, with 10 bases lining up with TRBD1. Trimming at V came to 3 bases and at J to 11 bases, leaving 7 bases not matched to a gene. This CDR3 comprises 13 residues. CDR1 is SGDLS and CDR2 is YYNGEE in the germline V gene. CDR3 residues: CASSGRDRGIAFF. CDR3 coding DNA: TGTGCCAGCAGCGGCCGGGACAGGGGCATCGCTTTCTTT.

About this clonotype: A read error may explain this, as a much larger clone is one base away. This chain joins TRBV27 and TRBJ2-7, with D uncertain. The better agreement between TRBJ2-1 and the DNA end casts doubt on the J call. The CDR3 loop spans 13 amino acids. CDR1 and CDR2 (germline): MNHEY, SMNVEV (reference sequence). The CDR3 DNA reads TGTGCCAGCAGTTTAACCTTGGCCTACGAGCAGTTCTTC. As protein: CASSLTLAYEQFF.

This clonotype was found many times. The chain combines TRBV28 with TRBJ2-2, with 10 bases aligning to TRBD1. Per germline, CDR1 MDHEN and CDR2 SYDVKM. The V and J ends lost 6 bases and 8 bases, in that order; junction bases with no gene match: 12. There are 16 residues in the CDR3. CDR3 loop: CASRRQGAVVTGELFF. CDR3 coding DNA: TGTGCCAGCAGACGACAGGGGGCGGTGGTAACTGGGGAGCTGTTTTTT.

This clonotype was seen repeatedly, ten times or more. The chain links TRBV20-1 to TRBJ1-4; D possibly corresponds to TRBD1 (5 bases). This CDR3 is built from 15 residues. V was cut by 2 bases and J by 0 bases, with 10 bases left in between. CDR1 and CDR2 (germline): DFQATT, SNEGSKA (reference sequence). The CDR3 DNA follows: TGCAGTGCTAGATCAGGGATTGCAACTAATGAAAAACTGTTTTTT. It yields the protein CSARSGIATNEKLFF.

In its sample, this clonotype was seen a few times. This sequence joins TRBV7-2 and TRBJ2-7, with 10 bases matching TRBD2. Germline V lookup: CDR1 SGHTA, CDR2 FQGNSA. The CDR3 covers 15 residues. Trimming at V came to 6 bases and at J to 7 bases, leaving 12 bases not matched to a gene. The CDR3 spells CASRLNLAGVGEQYF. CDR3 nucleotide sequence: TGTGCCAGCAGATTGAACCTAGCGGGAGTAGGGGAGCAGTACTTC.

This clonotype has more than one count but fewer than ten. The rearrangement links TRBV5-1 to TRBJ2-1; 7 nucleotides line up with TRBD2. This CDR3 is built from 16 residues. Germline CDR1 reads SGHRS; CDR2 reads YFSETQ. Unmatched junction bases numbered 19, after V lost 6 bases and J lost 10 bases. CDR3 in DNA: TGCGCCAGCAACAAACAACTTACTGGGGGGGGTTTCGAGCAGTTCTTC. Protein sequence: CASNKQLTGGGFEQFF.

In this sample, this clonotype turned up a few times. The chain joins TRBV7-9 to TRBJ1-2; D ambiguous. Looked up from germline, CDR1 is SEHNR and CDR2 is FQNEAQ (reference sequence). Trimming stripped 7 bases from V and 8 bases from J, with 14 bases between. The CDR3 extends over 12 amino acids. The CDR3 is CASNQDGKGYTF. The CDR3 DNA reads TGTGCCAGCAACCAGGACGGGAAGGGCTACACCTTC. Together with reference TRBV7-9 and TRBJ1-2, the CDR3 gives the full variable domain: DTGVSQNPRHKITKRGQNVTFRCDPISEHNRLYWYRQTLGQGPEFLTYFQNEAQLEKSRLLSDRFSAERPKGSFSTLEIQRTEQGDSAMYLCASNQDGKGYTFGSGTRLTVV.

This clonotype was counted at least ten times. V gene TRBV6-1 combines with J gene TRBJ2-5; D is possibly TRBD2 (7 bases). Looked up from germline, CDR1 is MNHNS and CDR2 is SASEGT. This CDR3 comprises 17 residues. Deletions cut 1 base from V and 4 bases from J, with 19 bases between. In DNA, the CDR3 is TGTGCCAGCAGTGAAGGGGTGAGGGGGAGCGGGGTAGAGACCCAGTACTTC. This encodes CASSEGVRGSGVETQYF.

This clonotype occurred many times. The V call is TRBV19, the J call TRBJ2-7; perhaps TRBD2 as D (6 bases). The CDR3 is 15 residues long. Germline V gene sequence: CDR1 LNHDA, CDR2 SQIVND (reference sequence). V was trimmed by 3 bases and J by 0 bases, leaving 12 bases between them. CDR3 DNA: TGTGCCAGTAGTATGACCGGGACTGCCTCCTACGAGCAGTACTTC. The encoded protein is CASSMTGTASYEQYF.